A selection of T cell receptor beta chains follows, all from one sample in a study of T cell changes during pregnancy in multiple sclerosis. Assay: immunoSEQ multiplex PCR; the TCRdb copy retains only in-frame clones and omits some. Among fewer than 40,000 clones listed, 91% were seen once. Here the sequenced sample was CD8+ T cells from peripheral blood mononuclear cells, taken after pregnancy. These receptors were taken from a female donor with multiple sclerosis, enrolled in a pregnancy study. Each CDR3 is given with its conserved first and last residue. A D gene is named only where the DNA matches it firmly. Size is omitted from some rows. Given values are once, few, many or a class for expanded clones.

j_call clone_size v_call d_call cdr3_nt cdr3_aa
TRBJ1-1 NA TRBV27 NA TGTGCCAGCAGTTTGACAGTGGCGATCACTGAAGCTTTCTTT CASSLTVAITEAFF
TRBJ1-2 NA TRBV4-1 NA TGCGCCAGCAGCCAATCCCGCGACTTGGATGGCTACACCTTC CASSQSRDLDGYTF
TRBJ1-1 few TRBV2 TRBD1 TGTGCCAGTCCGTCCCGGGACAGGAACACTGAAGCTTTCTTT CASPSRDRNTEAFF
TRBJ2-1 NA TRBV7-9 TRBD2 TGTGCCAGCAGCTCGCTAGCGGCGTCCTACAATGAGCAGTTCTTC CASSSLAASYNEQFF
TRBJ2-7 NA TRBV9 NA TGTGCCAGCAGCCCATGGGATCGGGGAGACGAGCAGTACTTC CASSPWDRGDEQYF
TRBJ2-1 NA TRBV19 TRBD2 TGTGCCAGTAACCGGCTAGCGGGAGTATATGAGCAGTTCTTC CASNRLAGVYEQFF
TRBJ2-7 once TRBV30 NA TGTGCCTGGAGGCGGGACAGTTTTTACGAGCAGTACTTC CAWRRDSFYEQYF
TRBJ2-1 once TRBV7-3 NA TGTGCCAGCAGCTTAACAACGGCCTTGAGGGATTACAATGAGCAGTTCTTC CASSLTTALRDYNEQFF
TRBJ1-3 many TRBV2 NA TGTGCCAGCAGTGTGGCAGGAAACACCATATATTTT CASSVAGNTIYF
TRBJ1-1 NA TRBV25-1 NA TGTGCCAGCAGTGACTCAGGAATGAACACTGAAGCTTTCTTT CASSDSGMNTEAFF
TRBJ2-4 NA TRBV4-1 TRBD2 TGCGCCAGCAGCCAAGAAAATAGCGGGATGGCCAAAAACATTCAGTACTTC CASSQENSGMAKNIQYF
TRBJ1-2 NA TRBV19 TRBD1 TGTGCCAGTAACCTAAGGACAGGGAGGGTGATGGGCTACACCTTC CASNLRTGRVMGYTF
TRBJ1-1 NA TRBV23-1 TRBD1 TGCGCCAGCAGTCAATTAGAGACAGGGGATAATGAAGCTTTCTTT CASSQLETGDNEAFF
TRBJ2-3 NA TRBV7-9 NA TGTGCCAGCAGGAATAGCGGAGATACGCAGTATTTT CASRNSGDTQYF
TRBJ1-1 NA TRBV7-2 NA TGTGCCAGCAGCTTACGGGGTGCTGAAGCTTTCTTT CASSLRGAEAFF
TRBJ2-1 once TRBV5-8 TRBD1 TGTGCCAGCAGCTGGACAGGGACAGGGAATGAGCAGTTCTTC CASSWTGTGNEQFF
TRBJ2-2 NA TRBV10-2 NA TGCGCCAGCAGTGAGATAGGGGGCGGGAAGTCGGCCGGGGAGCTGTTTTTT CASSEIGGGKSAGELFF
TRBJ1-5 once TRBV6-1 NA TGTGCCAGCCTCAGAAATAGCAATCAGCCCCAGCATTTT CASLRNSNQPQHF
TRBJ2-7 NA TRBV7-9 NA TGTGCCAGCAGCTTCGAGCTCGACAATGCGGGTTCGCCGTACTTC CASSFELDNAGSPYF
TRBJ2-5 NA TRBV6-6 TRBD1 TGTGCCAGCAGTTACTCGACAGGGTCGACCCAGTACTTC CASSYSTGSTQYF
TRBJ2-2 NA TRBV27 NA TGTGCCAGCAGTTCGCCGACTAGTTTGGCCGGGGAGCTGTTTTTT CASSSPTSLAGELFF
TRBJ2-5 NA TRBV2 NA TGTGCCAGCAGTGAAGGGTCAGGGTCTGGGGAGACCCAGTACTTC CASSEGSGSGETQYF
TRBJ1-2 NA TRBV4-2 NA TGTGCCAGCAGCCAAGTTGGGCAGGGTATCTATGGCTACACCTTC CASSQVGQGIYGYTF
TRBJ2-7 NA TRBV10-3 TRBD2 TGTGCCATCAGTGGGACAGACGGGACTAGCGGGTCCTACGAGCAGTACTTC CAISGTDGTSGSYEQYF
TRBJ2-1 NA TRBV7-3 NA TGTGCCAGCAGGCCCGGGACTGATTACAATGAGCAGTTCTTC CASRPGTDYNEQFF
TRBJ2-3 NA TRBV19 TRBD1 TGTGCCAGTAGTACCCCGACAGGGGGCGCAGAGCCAATGATCCAACCCATCACAGATACGCAGTATTTT CASSTPTGGAEPMIQPITDTQYF
TRBJ1-1 NA TRBV28 NA TGTGCCAGCAGTATCCAGGGGACGTACACTGAAGCTTTCTTT CASSIQGTYTEAFF
TRBJ2-2 NA TRBV27 NA TGTGCCAGCAGTTTATACCGGCAGGCGAACACCGGGGAGCTGTTTTTT CASSLYRQANTGELFF
TRBJ2-7 NA TRBV19 TRBD2 TGTGCCAGTAGTATAGCCCTAGCGGGTCCGGGCGAGCAGTACTTC CASSIALAGPGEQYF
TRBJ2-7 NA TRBV19 TRBD1 TGTGCCAGTAGTATCTACCTAGGGACAGATATCTACGAGCAGTACTTC CASSIYLGTDIYEQYF
TRBJ2-1 NA TRBV6-5 NA TGTGCCAGCAGTTACCTCAACAGGGCTGAGCAGTTCTTC CASSYLNRAEQFF
TRBJ1-2 NA TRBV7-9 TRBD1 TGTGCCAGCAGCTTATTGACAGGGCCTTCCTATGGCTACACCTTC CASSLLTGPSYGYTF
TRBJ2-5 NA TRBV6-5 NA TGTGCCAGCAGTTACTCTGGTTCGGGGGAGACCCAGTACTTC CASSYSGSGETQYF
TRBJ2-1 NA TRBV25-1 TRBD1 TGTGCCAGCACGGGACAGGGGGGTCCTTTACTTTACAATGAGCAGTTCTTC CASTGQGGPLLYNEQFF
TRBJ2-7 NA TRBV27 NA TGTGCCAGCAGTTTCTCAGCGCCGGTAGTCTACGAGCAGTACTTT CASSFSAPVVYEQYF
TRBJ2-5 NA TRBV5-8 NA TGTGCCAGCAGCTTGGGCGGATCTTCGCAAGAGACCCAGTACTTC CASSLGGSSQETQYF
TRBJ2-1 NA TRBV5-1 NA TGCGCCAGCAGCTTGAGGGAGAGGGAGAAGCATGAGCAGTTCTTC CASSLREREKHEQFF
TRBJ1-2 NA TRBV27 TRBD1 TGTGCCAGCAGTGGACAGGGGGATAGTAGCTACACCTTC CASSGQGDSSYTF